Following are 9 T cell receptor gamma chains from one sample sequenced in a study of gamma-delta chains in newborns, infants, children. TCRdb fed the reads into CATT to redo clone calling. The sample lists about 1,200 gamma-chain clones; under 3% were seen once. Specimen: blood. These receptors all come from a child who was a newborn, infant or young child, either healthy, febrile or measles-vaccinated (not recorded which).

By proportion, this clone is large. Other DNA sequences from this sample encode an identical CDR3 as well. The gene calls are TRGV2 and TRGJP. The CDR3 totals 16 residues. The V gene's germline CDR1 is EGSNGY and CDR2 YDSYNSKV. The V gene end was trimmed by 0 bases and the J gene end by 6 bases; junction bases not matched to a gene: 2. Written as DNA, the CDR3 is TGTGCCACCTGGGACGGGGGAGAGTTGGGCAAAAAAATCAAGGTATTT. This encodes CATWDGGELGKKIKVF.

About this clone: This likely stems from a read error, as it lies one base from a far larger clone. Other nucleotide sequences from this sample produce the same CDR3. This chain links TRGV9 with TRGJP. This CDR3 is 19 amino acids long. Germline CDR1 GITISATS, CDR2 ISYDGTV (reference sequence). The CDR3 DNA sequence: TGTGCCTTGTGGGAGGTGAAGGGCGCGGGTGAGTTGGGCAAAAAAATTAAGGTATTT. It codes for CALWEVKGAGELGKKIKVF.

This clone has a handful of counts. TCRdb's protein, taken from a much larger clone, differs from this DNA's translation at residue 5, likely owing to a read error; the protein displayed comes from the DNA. In DNA, the CDR3 is TGTGCCACCTGGGAGAGAAATTATTATAAGAAACTCTTT. This sequence encodes CATWERNYYKKLF. The genes are TRGV8 and TRGJ1 or TRGJ2. The CDR3 is 13 residues long. V lost 4 bases to trimming and J lost 1 base; unmatched junction nucleotides: 4. From germline, CDR1 is VENAVY and CDR2 YDSYNSRV.

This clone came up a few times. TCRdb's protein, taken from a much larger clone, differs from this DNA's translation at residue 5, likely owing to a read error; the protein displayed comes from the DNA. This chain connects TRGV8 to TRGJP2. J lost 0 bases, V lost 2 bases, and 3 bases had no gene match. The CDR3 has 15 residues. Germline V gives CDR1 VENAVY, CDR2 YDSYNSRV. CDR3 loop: CATWDTYSSDWIKTF. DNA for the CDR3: TGTGCCACCTGGGATACTTATAGTAGTGATTGGATCAAGACGTTT.

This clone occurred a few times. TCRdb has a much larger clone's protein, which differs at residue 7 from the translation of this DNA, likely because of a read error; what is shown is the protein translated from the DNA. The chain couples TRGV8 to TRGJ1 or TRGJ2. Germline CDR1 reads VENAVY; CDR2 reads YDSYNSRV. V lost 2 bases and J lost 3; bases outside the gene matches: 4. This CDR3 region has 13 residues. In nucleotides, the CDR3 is TGTGCCACCTGGGATATATCTTATTATAAGAAACTCTTT. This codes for CATWDISYYKKLF.

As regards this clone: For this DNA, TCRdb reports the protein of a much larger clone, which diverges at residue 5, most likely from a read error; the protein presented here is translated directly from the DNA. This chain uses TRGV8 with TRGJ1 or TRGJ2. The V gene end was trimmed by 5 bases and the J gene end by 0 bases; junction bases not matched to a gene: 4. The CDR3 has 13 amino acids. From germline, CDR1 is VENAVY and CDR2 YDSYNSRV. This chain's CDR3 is CATWGSNYYKKLF. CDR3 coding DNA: TGTGCCACCTGGGGTTCGAATTATTATAAGAAACTCTTT.

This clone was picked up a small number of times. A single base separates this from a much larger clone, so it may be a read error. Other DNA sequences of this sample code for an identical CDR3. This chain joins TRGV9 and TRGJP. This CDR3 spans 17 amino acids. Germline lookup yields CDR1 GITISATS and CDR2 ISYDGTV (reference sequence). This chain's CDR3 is CALWEVLDQLGKKIKVF. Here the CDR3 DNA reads TGTGCCTTGTGGGAGGTGCTGGACCAGTTGGGCAAAAAAATCAAGGTATTC.

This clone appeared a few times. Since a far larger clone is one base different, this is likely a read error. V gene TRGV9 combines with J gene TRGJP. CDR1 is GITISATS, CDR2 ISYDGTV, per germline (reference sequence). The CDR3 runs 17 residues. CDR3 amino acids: CALWEVRIELDKKIKVF. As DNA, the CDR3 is TGTGCCTTGTGGGAGGTGCGAATAGAGTTGGACAAAAAAATCAAGGTATTT.

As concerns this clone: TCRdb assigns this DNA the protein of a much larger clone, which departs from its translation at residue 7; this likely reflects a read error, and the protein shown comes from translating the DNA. The CDR3 nucleotides read TGTGCCACCTGGGACGGGCTTAGTAGTGATTGGATCAAGACGTTT. Translating it yields CATWDGLSSDWIKTF. This chain connects TRGV2 to TRGJP2. This CDR3 region has 15 residues. J lost 1 base, V lost 0 bases, and 2 bases had no gene match. Germline V gene lookup returns CDR1 EGSNGY and CDR2 YDSYNSKV.